The rows below give T cell receptor beta chains drawn from one sample of a study of shared clonotypes between healthy human individuals. Assay used: immunoSEQ multiplex PCR; TCRdb lists only in-frame clones, some missing. The sample yields around 1.9 million clones, around 95% seen once. The specimen was naive CD8+ T cells from PBMCs. Receptor source: a man in his late teens or twenties in good health. Some clones in this sample may be carry-over from other donors' samples. CDR3s include the opening cysteine and the closing phenylalanine or tryptophan. Fields, in order: V gene, J gene, D gene, clone size, CDR3 DNA, CDR3 protein. D genes are given only for firm matches. For some rows the clone size is stated as once, few or many, or as a class when expanded; others skip it.

v_gene: TRBV9
j_gene: TRBJ2-7
d_gene: TRBD2
abundance: -
CDR3nt: TGTGCCAGCAGCACCGGGACTAGCGGGATTTCCCCCTACGAGCAGTACTTC
CDR3aa: CASSTGTSGISPYEQYF

v_gene: TRBV6-1
j_gene: TRBJ2-3
d_gene: TRBD2
abundance: -
CDR3nt: TGTGCCAGCAGTGAACTAGCGGCTAGCACAGATACGCAGTATTTT
CDR3aa: CASSELAASTDTQYF

v_gene: TRBV19
j_gene: TRBJ1-5
d_gene: -
abundance: -
CDR3nt: TGTGCCAGTAGCCCCCCGGTGGGAGGCAATCAGCCCCAGCATTTT
CDR3aa: CASSPPVGGNQPQHF

v_gene: TRBV25-1
j_gene: TRBJ1-5
d_gene: -
abundance: -
CDR3nt: TGTGCCAGCAGTGAAAGAGGGGTAGTTTGGCCCCAGCATTTT
CDR3aa: CASSERGVVWPQHF

v_gene: TRBV28
j_gene: TRBJ2-7
d_gene: -
abundance: -
CDR3nt: TGTGCCAGCAGTCCCGGATTCGACTCCTACGAGCAGTACTTC
CDR3aa: CASSPGFDSYEQYF

v_gene: TRBV6-4
j_gene: TRBJ2-1
d_gene: TRBD2
abundance: -
CDR3nt: TGTGCCAGCAGTGAGCTAGCGGGGGCCTACAATGAGCAGTTCTTC
CDR3aa: CASSELAGAYNEQFF

v_gene: TRBV27
j_gene: TRBJ2-7
d_gene: TRBD2
abundance: -
CDR3nt: TGTGCCAGCAGTGGGACTAGCGGCCACGCCTCCTACGAGCAGTACTTC
CDR3aa: CASSGTSGHASYEQYF

v_gene: TRBV18
j_gene: TRBJ1-4
d_gene: -
abundance: -
CDR3nt: TGTGCCAGCTCACCACCTGCCGGAAACGAAAAACTGTTTTTT
CDR3aa: CASSPPAGNEKLFF

v_gene: TRBV19
j_gene: TRBJ2-2
d_gene: TRBD1
abundance: -
CDR3nt: TGTGCCAGTAGTCTAGGGGCTTATGTGGGACGCGGACAGGACACCGGGGAGCTGTTTTTT
CDR3aa: CASSLGAYVGRGQDTGELFF

v_gene: TRBV6-6
j_gene: TRBJ2-5
d_gene: -
abundance: -
CDR3nt: TGTGCCAGCAGTTCAACGACAGATCAAGAGACCCAGTACTTC
CDR3aa: CASSSTTDQETQYF

v_gene: TRBV7-9
j_gene: TRBJ2-7
d_gene: -
abundance: few
CDR3nt: TGTGCCAGCAGCTTAGCGTTCCCCTACGAGCAGTACTTC
CDR3aa: CASSLAFPYEQYF

v_gene: TRBV19
j_gene: TRBJ2-3
d_gene: TRBD2
abundance: -
CDR3nt: TGTGCCAGTAGTTTCTCCGGGACTAGCGGGGATACGCAGTATTTT
CDR3aa: CASSFSGTSGDTQYF